This TCR beta chain emerged from a study of neoadjuvant anti-PD-1 for oral cavity cancer (dated by TCRdb to the early 2020s). Regarding the study in general: Patients mostly received three to four biweekly doses of nivolumab at 3 mg/kg before curative-intent surgical resection. The parent correlative cohort included around twelve patients, with an approximately 35% response rate. For patients who did not progress, a fourth nivolumab dose was given around day 43, followed by definitive surgical resection on days 50-56. Under RECIST 1.1, a patient counted as a responder if showing complete response, partial response or stable disease, and as a non-responder if showing progression.

Unmatched junction bases come to 9, with V trimmed by 7 bases and J by 8 bases. CDR1 and CDR2 were assigned from the germline V gene as SQVTM and ANQGSEA. The CDR3 has 13 amino acids, counting the end cysteine and phenylalanine. Solely the CDR3 DNA is kept, with 39 bases framed from the first base. The time point label, read with the paper, signifies: after neoadjuvant nivolumab, at surgical resection. Patients had been newly diagnosed with stage II-IVA oral cavity squamous cell carcinoma, and no prior systemic or radiation treatment had been given to the patients. The cohort was made up of patients with locally advanced, HPV-negative oral cavity squamous cell carcinoma. Peripheral blood mononuclear cells were analyzed directly, without maintenance or expansion in culture. The samples were drawn from a longitudinal correlative study tied to a single-arm phase II trial testing neoadjuvant nivolumab in oral cavity squamous cell carcinoma. Subject-matched pre- and post-treatment PBMCs and tumors from three responders and three non-responders underwent genomic DNA-based TCRbeta sequencing. Peripheral blood mononuclear cells were drawn once before nivolumab treatment and a second time after treatment, when surgery took place. The Maxwell RSC DNA from Cells kit was used to isolate genomic DNA from PBMCs.

As regards this clone: Its antigen is unknown. No base qualities exist here, and no much larger clone lies one base off it.

What the study reported, not specific to this receptor: After neoadjuvant nivolumab, T cell clonality (Gini index) in PBMCs was significantly higher in non-responders than in responders. TCR analyses included only a few patients per response group, and the authors called for larger cohorts for validation. Higher pretreatment blood TCRbeta clonality and lower post-treatment tumor TCRbeta clonality were correlated with higher pretreatment blood Treg/Th17 ratios.

PBMC libraries used mostly approximately 450 ng of input genomic DNA for deep sequencing, with six replicates per sample. The immunoSEQ hsTCRbeta kit was used to prepare TCRbeta libraries according to the manufacturer's instructions. An Illumina NovaSeq 6000 S4 flow cell was used to sequence the final libraries, which had first been combined to 3 nM. For the original study's pipeline: The immunoSEQ Analyzer handled quality control and preprocessing of the raw data. The analysis was restricted to productive rearrangements, with each unique CDR3 amino acid sequence defining a clonotype. Repertoire clonality was estimated as the Gini-Simpson index, which was calculated using the R package tcR. Gini indices were compared with Student's t test, and associations with tumor size change were assessed by Pearson correlation. What TCRdb holds here is the immuneACCESS table cut down to in-frame rearrangements. Part of the clones is not present; checked against another copy, under half of the missing clones reflect an unresolved V gene, and the others are unexplained. The D gene and trimming were derived from the DNA, and the V and J assignments and clone size from that table. The sample contains just under 70,000 clones, 85% of them found a single time. The ten largest clones capture less than 4% of the sample.

The V gene is TRBV29-1 and the J gene is TRBJ1-4; TRBD1 lines up with 8 middle nucleotides. The input for sequencing was PBMCs, taken after nivolumab (anti-PD-1) treatment. This clonotype was obtained from a person aged 35-79 years with oral cavity squamous cell carcinoma. The DNA sequence is as follows: TGCAGCGGCAGAACAGGGGGTAGCGAAAAACTGTTTTTT. Its protein product is CSGRTGGSEKLFF.